These 8 T cell receptor beta chains share one sample of origin, sequenced in a study of blood T cell repertoires in COVID-19. Method: immunoSEQ multiplex PCR; TCRdb's copy keeps in-frame clones and lacks some. The sample records about 220,000 clones, roughly 80% being singletons. The source material was peripheral blood. All receptors come from a human donor in a cohort sampled during active COVID-19.

This chain links TRBV4-1 with TRBJ2-1; possibly TRBD2 for D (6 bases). This CDR3 is built from 16 residues. Trimming shortened V by 2 bases and J by 4 bases, and 15 bases separated the two germline ends. Germline V lookup: CDR1 MGHRA, CDR2 YSYEKL. The CDR3 DNA reads as TGCGCCAGCAGCCAACTCGCCGGGACTCCTTACAATGAGCAGTTCTTC. Its translation: CASSQLAGTPYNEQFF.

This chain uses TRBV9 with TRBJ2-2; TRBD1 might be the D (5 bases). Trimming pared 3 bases from V and 6 bases from J, leaving 9 bases between. In germline, CDR1 is SGDLS, CDR2 YYNGEE. This CDR3 region has 13 residues. The CDR3, as DNA: TGTGCCAGCAGCGCCCAGGGATCCGGGGAGCTGTTTTTT. It encodes CASSAQGSGELFF. Full variable domain (remainder filled in from reference TRBV9 and TRBJ2-2): DSGVTQTPKHLITATGQRVTLRCSPRSGDLSVYWYQQSLDQGLQFLIQYYNGEERAKGNILERFSAQQFPDLHSELNLSSLELGDSALYFCASSAQGSGELFFGEGSRLTVL.

The V call is TRBV6-2 or TRBV6-3, the J call TRBJ2-7, with 10 nucleotides matching TRBD2. CDR1 is MNHEY and CDR2 is SVGEGT in the germline V gene. This CDR3 spans 14 amino acids. V lost 6 bases, J lost 6 bases, and 8 bases stayed unmatched. This CDR3 is CASSRTSGVSEQYF. CDR3 DNA: TGTGCCAGCAGCCGGACTAGCGGAGTCTCCGAGCAGTACTTC.

This clone occurred once. The rearrangement uses TRBV27 and TRBJ2-1; 7 positions agree with TRBD2. Germline V gene lookup returns CDR1 MNHEY and CDR2 SMNVEV (reference sequence). The CDR3 runs 15 residues. The J segment lost 5 bases and the V segment lost 0 bases, leaving 4 bases of the junction unmatched. CDR3: CASSLSPSGHNEQFF. DNA for the CDR3: TGTGCCAGCAGTTTATCTCCTAGCGGCCACAATGAGCAGTTCTTC.

The chain carries TRBV2 and TRBJ2-1; 11 bases line up with TRBD2. Losses at the gene ends were 2 bases for V and 6 bases for J; bases not matched to a gene: 9. The CDR3 length is 17 residues. CDR1 and CDR2 from the germline V gene are SNHLY and FYNNEI. The CDR3: CASSEFGTSGILNEQFF. The CDR3, as DNA: TGTGCCAGCAGTGAATTCGGGACTAGCGGAATACTCAATGAGCAGTTCTTC.

This clone was detected ten times or more. The chain links TRBV5-1 to TRBJ1-2; 8 bases are shared with TRBD1. The J segment lost 0 bases and the V segment lost 4 bases, leaving 5 bases of the junction unmatched. The CDR3 loop spans 15 amino acids. Germline-derived CDR1 and CDR2 are SGHRS and YFSETQ. CDR3 residues: CASSPGTGPNYGYTF. DNA of the CDR3: TGCGCCAGCAGCCCGGGGACAGGACCTAACTATGGCTACACCTTC.

V usage is TRBV19 and J usage is TRBJ1-3; a possible D gene is TRBD1 (5 bases). The CDR3 is 15 amino acids. Germline V gives CDR1 LNHDA, CDR2 SQIVND (reference sequence). The V gene lost 5 bases and the J gene lost 0 bases, with 11 bases spanning the gap. In nucleotides, the CDR3 is TGTGCCAGTAGTGCGACAGCAAACTCTGGAAACACCATATATTTT. Translating gives CASSATANSGNTIYF.

The chain recombines TRBV12-3 or TRBV12-4 with TRBJ1-2; no reliable D call. This CDR3 is 13 amino acids long. V was pared by 1 base and J by 3 bases, with 6 bases between. The DNA for the CDR3 is TGTGCCAGCAGTTTAGACGGGTACTATGGCTACACCTTC. Translating gives CASSLDGYYGYTF.